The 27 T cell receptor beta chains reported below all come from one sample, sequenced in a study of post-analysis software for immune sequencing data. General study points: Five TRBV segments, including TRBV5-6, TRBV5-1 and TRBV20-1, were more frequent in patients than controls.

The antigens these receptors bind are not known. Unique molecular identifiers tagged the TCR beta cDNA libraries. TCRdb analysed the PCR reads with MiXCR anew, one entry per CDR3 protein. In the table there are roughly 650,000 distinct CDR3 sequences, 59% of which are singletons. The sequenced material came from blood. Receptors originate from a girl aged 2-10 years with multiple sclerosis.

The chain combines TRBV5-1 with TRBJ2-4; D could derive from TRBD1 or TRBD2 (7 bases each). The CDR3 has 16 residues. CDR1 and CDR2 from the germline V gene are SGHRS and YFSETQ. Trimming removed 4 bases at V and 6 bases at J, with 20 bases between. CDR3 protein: CASSPRVTGEGNIQYF. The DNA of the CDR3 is TGCGCCAGCAGCCCCCGAGTTACAGGGGAGGGAAACATTCAGTACTTC.

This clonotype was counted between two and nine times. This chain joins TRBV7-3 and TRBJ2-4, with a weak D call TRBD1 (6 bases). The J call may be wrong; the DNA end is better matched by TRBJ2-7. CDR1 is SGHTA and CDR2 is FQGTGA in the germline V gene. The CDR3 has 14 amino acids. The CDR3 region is CASSSSAGATEQYF. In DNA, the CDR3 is TGTGCCAGCAGTTCGAGCGCAGGGGCAACCGAGCAGTACTTC.

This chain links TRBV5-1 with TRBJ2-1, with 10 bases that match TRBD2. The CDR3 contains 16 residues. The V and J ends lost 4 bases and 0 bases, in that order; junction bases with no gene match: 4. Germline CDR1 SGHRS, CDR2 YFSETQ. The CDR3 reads CASSVSSGSSYNEQFF. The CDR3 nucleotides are TGCGCCAGCAGCGTATCTAGCGGGAGCTCCTACAATGAGCAGTTCTTC.

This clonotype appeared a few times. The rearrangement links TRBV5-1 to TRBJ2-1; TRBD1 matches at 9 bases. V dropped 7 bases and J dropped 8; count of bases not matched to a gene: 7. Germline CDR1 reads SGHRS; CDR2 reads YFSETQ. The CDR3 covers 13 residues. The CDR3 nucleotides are TGCGCCAGCGCCGGGACAGGGCTCGATGAGCAGTTCTTC. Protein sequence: CASAGTGLDEQFF.

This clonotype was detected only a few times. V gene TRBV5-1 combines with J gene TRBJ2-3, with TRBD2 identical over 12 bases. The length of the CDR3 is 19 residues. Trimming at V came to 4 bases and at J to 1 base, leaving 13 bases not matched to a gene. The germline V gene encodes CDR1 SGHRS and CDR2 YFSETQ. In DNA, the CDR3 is TGCGCCAGCAGCGAGACTAGCGGGGGACCCGGCTGGGGCACAGATACGCAGTATTTT. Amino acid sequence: CASSETSGGPGWGTDTQYF.

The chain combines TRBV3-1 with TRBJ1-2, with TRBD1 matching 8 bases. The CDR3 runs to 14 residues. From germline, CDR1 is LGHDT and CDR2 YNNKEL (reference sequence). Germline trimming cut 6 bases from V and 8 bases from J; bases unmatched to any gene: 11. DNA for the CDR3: TGTGCCAGCAGGGAACGACAGGGGCGGAACGGCTACACCTTC. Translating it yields CASRERQGRNGYTF.

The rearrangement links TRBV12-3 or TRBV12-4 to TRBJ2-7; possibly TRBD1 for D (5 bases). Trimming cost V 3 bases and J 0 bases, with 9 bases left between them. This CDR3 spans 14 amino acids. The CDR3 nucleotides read TGTGCCAGCAGTTTGGACATACTCTCCTACGAGCAGTACTTC. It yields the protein CASSLDILSYEQYF.

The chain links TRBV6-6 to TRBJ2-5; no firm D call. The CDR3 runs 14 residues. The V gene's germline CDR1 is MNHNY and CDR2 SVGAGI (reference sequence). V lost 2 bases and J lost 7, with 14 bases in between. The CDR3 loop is CASSYAFSSWTQYF. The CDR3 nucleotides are TGTGCCAGCAGTTACGCATTTTCGTCCTGGACCCAGTACTTC.

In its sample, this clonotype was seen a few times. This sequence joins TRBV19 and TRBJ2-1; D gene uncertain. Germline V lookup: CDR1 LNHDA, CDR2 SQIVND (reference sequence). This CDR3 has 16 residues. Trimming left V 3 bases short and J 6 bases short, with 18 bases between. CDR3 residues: CASSINRGILINEQFF. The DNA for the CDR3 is TGTGCCAGTAGTATTAATCGAGGCATCCTGATCAATGAGCAGTTCTTC.

The CDR3 here is CASSVATSGGLGTQYF. The CDR3 nucleotides are TGTGCCAGCAGCGTCGCGACTAGCGGGGGCCTGGGGACCCAGTACTTC. The V gene is TRBV9, the J gene TRBJ2-5; 12 nucleotides agree with TRBD2. J gave up 7 bases and V 2 bases, and 9 bases lay outside the gene matches. Germline V gives CDR1 SGDLS, CDR2 YYNGEE. The CDR3 runs 16 residues.

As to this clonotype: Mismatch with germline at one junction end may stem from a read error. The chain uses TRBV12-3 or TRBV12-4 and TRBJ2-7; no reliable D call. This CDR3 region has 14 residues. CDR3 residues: CAGSFEDGDYEQYF. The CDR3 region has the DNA TGTGCCGGCAGTTTTGAGGACGGAGACTACGAGCAGTACTTC.

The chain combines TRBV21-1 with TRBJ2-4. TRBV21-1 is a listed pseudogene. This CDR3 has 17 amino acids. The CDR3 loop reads CASSKVPAGLAKNIQYF. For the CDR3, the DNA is TGTGCCAGCAGCAAAGTTCCAGCTGGACTAGCCAAAAACATTCAGTACTTC.

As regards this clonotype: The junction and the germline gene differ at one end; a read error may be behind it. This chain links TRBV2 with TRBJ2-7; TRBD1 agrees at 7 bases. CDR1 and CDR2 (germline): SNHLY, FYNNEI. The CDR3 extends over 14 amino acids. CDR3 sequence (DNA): TGTGCCAGCCTCCGGGACAGAGGCATTTACGAGCGGTACTTC. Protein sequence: CASLRDRGIYERYF.

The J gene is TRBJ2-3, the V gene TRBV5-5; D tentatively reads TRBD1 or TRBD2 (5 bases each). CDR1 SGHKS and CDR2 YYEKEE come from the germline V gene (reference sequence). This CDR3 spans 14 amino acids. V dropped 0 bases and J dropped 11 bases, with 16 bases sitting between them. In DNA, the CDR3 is TGTGCCAGCAGCTTGGTTTCTGGGGGTATGGGGCAGTATTTT. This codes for CASSLVSGGMGQYF. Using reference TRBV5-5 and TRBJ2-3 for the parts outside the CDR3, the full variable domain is DAGVTQSPTHLIKTRGQQVTLRCSPISGHKSVSWYQQVLGQGPQFIFQYYEKEERGRGNFPDRFSARQFPNYSSELNVNALLLGDSALYLCASSLVSGGMGQYFGPGTRLTVL.

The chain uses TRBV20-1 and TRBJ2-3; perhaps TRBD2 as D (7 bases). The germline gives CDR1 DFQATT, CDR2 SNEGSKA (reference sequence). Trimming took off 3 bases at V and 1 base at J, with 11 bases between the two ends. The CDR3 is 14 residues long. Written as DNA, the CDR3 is TGCAGTGCTAGGGGGGGGGGCCGCACAGATACGCAGTATTTT. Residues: CSARGGGRTDTQYF.

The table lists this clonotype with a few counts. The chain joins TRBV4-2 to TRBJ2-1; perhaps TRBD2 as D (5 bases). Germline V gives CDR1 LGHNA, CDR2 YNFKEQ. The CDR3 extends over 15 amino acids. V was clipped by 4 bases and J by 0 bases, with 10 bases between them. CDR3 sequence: CASSRAVSSYNEQFF. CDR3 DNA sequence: TGTGCCAGCAGCCGAGCGGTAAGCTCCTACAATGAGCAGTTCTTC.

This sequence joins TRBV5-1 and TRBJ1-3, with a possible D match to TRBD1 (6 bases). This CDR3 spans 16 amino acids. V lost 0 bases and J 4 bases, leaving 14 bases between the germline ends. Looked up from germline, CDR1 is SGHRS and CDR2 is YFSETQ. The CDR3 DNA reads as TGCGCCAGCAGCTTGGTAGCCGGGGGCTCCGGAAACACCATATATTTT. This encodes CASSLVAGGSGNTIYF.

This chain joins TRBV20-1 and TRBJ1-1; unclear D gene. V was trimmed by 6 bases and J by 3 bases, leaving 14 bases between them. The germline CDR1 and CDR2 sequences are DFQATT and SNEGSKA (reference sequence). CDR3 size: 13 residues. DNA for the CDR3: TGCAGTGCGAGTGCCAGATTGGACACTGAAGCTTTCTTT. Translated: CSASARLDTEAFF.

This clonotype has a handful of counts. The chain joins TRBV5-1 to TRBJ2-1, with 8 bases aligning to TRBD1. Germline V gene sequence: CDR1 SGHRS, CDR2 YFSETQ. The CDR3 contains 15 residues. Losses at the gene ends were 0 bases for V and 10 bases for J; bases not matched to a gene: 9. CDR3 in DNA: TGCGCCAGCAGCTTGGCCGGCAGGGGGCGAGGCGAGCAGTTCTTC. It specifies CASSLAGRGRGEQFF. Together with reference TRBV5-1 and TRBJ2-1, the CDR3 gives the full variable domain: KAGVTQTPRYLIKTRGQQVTLSCSPISGHRSVSWYQQTPGQGLQFLFEYFSETQRNKGNFPGRFSGRQFSNSRSEMNVSTLELGDSALYLCASSLAGRGRGEQFFGPGTRLTVL.

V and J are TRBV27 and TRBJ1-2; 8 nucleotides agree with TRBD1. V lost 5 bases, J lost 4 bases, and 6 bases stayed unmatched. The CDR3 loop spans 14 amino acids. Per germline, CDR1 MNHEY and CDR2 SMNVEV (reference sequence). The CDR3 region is CASSGPDRVYGYTF. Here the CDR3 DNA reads TGTGCCAGCAGTGGACCGGACAGGGTCTATGGCTACACCTTC.

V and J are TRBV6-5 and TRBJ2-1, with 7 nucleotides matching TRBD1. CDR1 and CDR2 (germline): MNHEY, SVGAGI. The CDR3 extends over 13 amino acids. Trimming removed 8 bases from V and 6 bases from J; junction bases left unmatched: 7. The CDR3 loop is CASGLTGINEQFF. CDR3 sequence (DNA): TGTGCCAGCGGGTTGACAGGGATCAATGAGCAGTTCTTC.

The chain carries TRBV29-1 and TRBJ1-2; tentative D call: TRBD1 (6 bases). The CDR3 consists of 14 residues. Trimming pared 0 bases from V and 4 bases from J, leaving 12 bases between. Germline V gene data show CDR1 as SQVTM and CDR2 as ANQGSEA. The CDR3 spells CSVEEAGHGYGYTF. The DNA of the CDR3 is TGCAGCGTTGAAGAGGCGGGACATGGCTATGGCTACACCTTC.

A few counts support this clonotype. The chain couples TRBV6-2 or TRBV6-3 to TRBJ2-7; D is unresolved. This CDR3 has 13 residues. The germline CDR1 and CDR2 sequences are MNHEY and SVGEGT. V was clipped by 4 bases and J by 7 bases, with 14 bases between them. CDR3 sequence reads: CASSSPYTREQYF. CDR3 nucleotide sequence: TGTGCCAGCAGTTCACCCTATACGAGGGAGCAGTACTTC.

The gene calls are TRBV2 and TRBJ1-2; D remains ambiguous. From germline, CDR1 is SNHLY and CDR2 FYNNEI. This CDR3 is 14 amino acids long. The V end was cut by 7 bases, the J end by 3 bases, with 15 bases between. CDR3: CASTRHLGDYGYTF. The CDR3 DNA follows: TGTGCCAGCACCAGACACCTGGGCGACTATGGCTACACCTTC.

The CDR3 sequence is CSASWEGNAGIQYF. The CDR3 coding sequence is TGCAGTGCTTCCTGGGAGGGGAACGCTGGCATTCAGTACTTC. The chain links TRBV20-1 to TRBJ2-4; TRBD2 agrees at 7 bases. Germline lookup yields CDR1 DFQATT and CDR2 SNEGSKA (reference sequence). The CDR3 covers 14 residues. With V trimmed by 5 bases and J by 9 bases, 13 bases remained unmatched.

CDR3 sequence: CSVVRAEDAQYF. CDR3 bases: TGCAGCGTTGTCCGGGCAGAGGATGCTCAGTACTTC. This chain links TRBV29-1 with TRBJ2-5; no clear D gene. V lost 4 bases to trimming and J lost 11 bases, with 17 bases between them. The CDR3 consists of 12 residues. In germline, CDR1 is SQVTM, CDR2 ANQGSEA.

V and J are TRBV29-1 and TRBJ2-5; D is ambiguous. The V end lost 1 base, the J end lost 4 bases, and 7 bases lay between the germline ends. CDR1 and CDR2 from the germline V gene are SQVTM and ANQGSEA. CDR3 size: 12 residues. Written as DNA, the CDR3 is TGCAGCGTTGAAGGCGAGGCAGAGACCCAGTACTTC. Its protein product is CSVEGEAETQYF.